This passage covers 27 T cell receptor beta chains from one sample sequenced in a study of T-cell reconstitution after alpha-beta-depleted transplantation in children. The library targeted TCRbeta and was prepared with unique molecular identifiers. From the PCR reads, TCRdb called clonotypes with MiXCR, one entry per CDR3 protein. The sample lists about 580,000 distinct CDR3 sequences; under 30% were seen once. This material consisted of PBMCs, mostly from graft donor cells, taken 360 days after TCRalphabeta/CD19-depleted stem cell transplant. These receptors came from a boy in the first two years of life who had a stem cell transplant for acute myeloid leukemia, so the T cells may come from the graft donor.

This clonotype was counted many times. The chain joins TRBV20-1 to TRBJ2-7; D unclear. The CDR3 loop spans 12 amino acids. The germline gives CDR1 DFQATT, CDR2 SNEGSKA (reference sequence). Trimming stripped 3 bases from V and 4 bases from J, with 10 bases between. The CDR3 reads CSASNDRYEQYV. In DNA, the CDR3 is TGCAGTGCTAGTAACGACCGATACGAGCAGTACGTC.

This clonotype was detected a few times. This chain uses TRBV20-1 with TRBJ1-2, with D possibly being TRBD1 (6 bases). The V end was cut by 1 base, the J end by 0 bases, with 15 bases between. The germline V gene encodes CDR1 DFQATT and CDR2 SNEGSKA (reference sequence). The length of the CDR3 is 16 residues. In DNA, the CDR3 is TGCAGTGCTAGAGGAACGGGGGCCGGGCCTAACTATGGCTACACCTTC. Translated, it gives CSARGTGAGPNYGYTF.

This chain uses TRBV6-9 with TRBJ2-7; D may be TRBD1 or TRBD2 (5 bases each). The CDR3 is made up of 17 amino acids. V lost 1 base and J 2 bases, leaving 18 bases between the germline ends. CDR1 and CDR2 (germline): MNHGY, SVAAGI. For the CDR3, the DNA is TGTGCCAGCAGTTATTATCACGGGACCCCCTTTACCTACGAGCAGTACTTC. Translating gives CASSYYHGTPFTYEQYF.

This clonotype occurred a few times. The V call is TRBV20-1, the J call TRBJ2-7; the D gene is possibly TRBD2 (7 bases). CDR3 length: 15 amino acids. Germline V CDR1 and CDR2: DFQATT, SNEGSKA (reference sequence). V was trimmed by 0 bases and J by 4 bases, leaving 16 bases between them. The CDR3 reads CSAREGGGHRYEQYF. The CDR3 DNA follows: TGCAGTGCTAGAGAAGGCGGGGGACATCGGTACGAGCAGTACTTC.

The chain carries TRBV13 and TRBJ2-1, with D perhaps TRBD1 (6 bases). The CDR3 is 14 amino acids. V dropped 5 bases and J dropped 5 bases, with 13 bases sitting between them. The V gene's germline CDR1 is PRHDT and CDR2 FYEKMQ (reference sequence). CDR3 nucleotide sequence: TGTGCCAGCAGCCGCCCCGGGACAAACAATGAGCAGTTCTTC. This translates into CASSRPGTNNEQFF. Supplemented by reference TRBV13 and TRBJ2-1, the full variable domain reads AAGVIQSPRHLIKEKRETATLKCYPIPRHDTVYWYQQGPGQDPQFLISFYEKMQSDKGSIPDRFSAQQFSDYHSELNMSSLELGDSALYFCASSRPGTNNEQFFGPGTRLTVL.

This chain uses TRBV25-1 with TRBJ2-5; a weak D match, TRBD1 (5 bases). Germline CDR1 is MGHDK and CDR2 is SYGVNS. V was clipped by 1 base and J by 2 bases, with 8 bases between them. This CDR3 has 14 residues. CDR3 bases: TGTGCCAGCAGTGAATGGGCAGGGCAAGAGACCCAGTACTTC. Its translation: CASSEWAGQETQYF.

This clonotype has a handful of counts. The V and J genes are TRBV7-9 and TRBJ1-3, with no clear D. The V gene's germline CDR1 is SEHNR and CDR2 FQNEAQ (reference sequence). With 2 bases removed from V and 0 bases from J, the gap between germline ends came to 14 bases. This CDR3 has 17 amino acids. As DNA, the CDR3 is TGTGCCAGCAGCTTAATTCCCCACAGTTCCTCTGGAAACACCATATATTTT. The encoded protein is CASSLIPHSSSGNTIYF. Complete variable domain (other parts from reference TRBV7-9 and TRBJ1-3): DTGVSQNPRHKITKRGQNVTFRCDPISEHNRLYWYRQTLGQGPEFLTYFQNEAQLEKSRLLSDRFSAERPKGSFSTLEIQRTEQGDSAMYLCASSLIPHSSSGNTIYFGEGSWLTVV.

The rearrangement uses TRBV20-1 and TRBJ2-2; possible D gene TRBD2, 7 bases. The CDR3 is 15 residues long. Germline V gene lookup returns CDR1 DFQATT and CDR2 SNEGSKA (reference sequence). V was trimmed by 2 bases and J by 2 bases, leaving 12 bases between them. Written as DNA, the CDR3 is TGCAGTGCTAGAAGGGGGGGTGAAAACACCGGGGAGCTGTTTTTT. As protein: CSARRGGENTGELFF.

This clonotype came up many times. V is TRBV20-1 and J is TRBJ2-5, with D perhaps being TRBD1 or TRBD2 (5 bases each). The germline V gene has CDR1 DFQATT and CDR2 SNEGSKA (reference sequence). This CDR3 is built from 15 residues. The V gene lost 6 bases and the J gene lost 1 base, with 18 bases spanning the gap. The chain's CDR3 is CSASFSPGTQETQYF. The CDR3 DNA follows: TGCAGTGCGTCCTTCTCTCCCGGGACCCAAGAGACCCAGTACTTC.

This clonotype was seen ten or more times. V and J are TRBV21-1 and TRBJ2-2; TRBD1 is taken as the D call from the table, unchecked against the DNA. TRBV21-1 corresponds to a pseudogene. This CDR3 region has 18 residues. In DNA, the CDR3 is TGTGCCAGCAGCACCCGGCAAAGGACGGCTACGAACACCGGGGAGCTGTTTTTT. This translates into CASSTRQRTATNTGELFF.

This clonotype turned up a few times. The chain has TRBV20-1 and TRBJ2-5, with D possibly being TRBD1 or TRBD2 (6 bases each). Per the germline V gene, CDR1 is DFQATT and CDR2 is SNEGSKA (reference sequence). The CDR3 totals 19 residues. The germline V and J ends were trimmed by 3 bases and 0 bases, with 26 bases remaining between them. As DNA, the CDR3 is TGCAGTGCTAGGAAGAGCGCGGGGCTCGGGGGCCGTGACCAAGAGACCCAGTACTTC. It codes for CSARKSAGLGGRDQETQYF.

The table lists this clonotype with many counts. This chain uses TRBV19 with TRBJ2-1; TRBD2 is a possible D gene (6 bases). CDR3 size: 17 residues. Trimming shortened V by 7 bases and J by 4 bases, and 23 bases separated the two germline ends. Germline CDR1 is LNHDA and CDR2 is SQIVND (reference sequence). The CDR3 DNA follows: TGTGCCAGTACCCTCGATGGGGCCTCCGGGACTTACAATGAGCAGTTCTTC. This gives the protein CASTLDGASGTYNEQFF.

The chain employs TRBV29-1 and TRBJ2-1, with 11 bases fitting TRBD2. This CDR3 spans 18 amino acids. Germline-derived CDR1 and CDR2 are SQVTM and ANQGSEA. V shed 4 bases and J 0 bases; nucleotides not matched to a gene: 11. The CDR3 loop reads CSVVPLTSGGTSYNEQFF. The CDR3 DNA sequence: TGCAGCGTTGTCCCGCTAACTAGCGGGGGTACCTCCTACAATGAGCAGTTCTTC.

The gene calls are TRBV25-1 and TRBJ2-7, with a tentative D call TRBD2 (5 bases). CDR3 length: 13 amino acids. Between the trimmed V and J ends, which lost 7 bases and 5 bases, there was a span of 15 bases. Germline V lookup: CDR1 MGHDK, CDR2 SYGVNS. The CDR3 DNA sequence: TGTGCCAGCACCCATCCCGGGGTAGACGAGCAGTACTTC. Protein sequence: CASTHPGVDEQYF.

This clonotype was recorded at least ten times. The CDR3 spells CASSLSPGANVLTF. CDR3 coding DNA: TGTGCCAGCAGCTTATCACCAGGGGCCAACGTCCTGACTTTC. V usage is TRBV13 and J usage is TRBJ2-6; D is ambiguous. The CDR3 has 14 amino acids. The V gene lost 2 bases and the J gene lost 4 bases, with 6 bases spanning the gap. Germline V gives CDR1 PRHDT, CDR2 FYEKMQ (reference sequence). The whole variable domain, remainder taken from reference TRBV13 and TRBJ2-6, is AAGVIQSPRHLIKEKRETATLKCYPIPRHDTVYWYQQGPGQDPQFLISFYEKMQSDKGSIPDRFSAQQFSDYHSELNMSSLELGDSALYFCASSLSPGANVLTFGAGSRLTVL.

This sequence joins TRBV12-3 or TRBV12-4 and TRBJ2-5; possibly TRBD2 for D (5 bases). This CDR3 has 13 residues. Trimming pared 3 bases from V and 2 bases from J, leaving 7 bases between. CDR3 loop: CASSLEAQETQYF. CDR3 coding DNA: TGTGCCAGCAGTTTGGAGGCTCAAGAGACCCAGTACTTC.

This clonotype was recorded at least ten times. The chain uses TRBV5-1 and TRBJ2-7; 7 nucleotides align to TRBD1. CDR3 size: 15 residues. The V segment lost 2 bases and the J segment 6 bases; nucleotides outside the gene matches: 11. In germline, CDR1 is SGHRS, CDR2 YFSETQ. CDR3 residues: CASSLDGQDPFEQYF. CDR3 DNA sequence: TGCGCCAGCAGCTTAGATGGACAGGATCCCTTCGAGCAGTACTTC.

The genes are TRBV6-1 and TRBJ1-3, with 7 bases that match TRBD1. Germline V gene sequence: CDR1 MNHNS, CDR2 SASEGT. V lost 4 bases and J lost 2; bases outside the gene matches: 2. CDR3 length equals 14 residues. The CDR3 protein is CASSGQGAGNTIYF. The CDR3 DNA follows: TGTGCCAGCAGTGGCCAGGGGGCTGGAAACACCATATATTTT.

This clonotype was counted only a few times. The rearrangement links TRBV7-9 to TRBJ2-7; a possible D gene is TRBD1 (5 bases). The germline V gene has CDR1 SEHNR and CDR2 FQNEAQ (reference sequence). Trimming removed 0 bases from V and 2 bases from J, with 8 bases in between. This CDR3 is 14 amino acids long. This CDR3 is CASSLAGLPYEQYF. The CDR3 DNA is TGTGCCAGCAGCTTAGCGGGGCTTCCCTACGAGCAGTACTTC. The full variable domain, completed using reference TRBV7-9 and TRBJ2-7, is DTGVSQNPRHKITKRGQNVTFRCDPISEHNRLYWYRQTLGQGPEFLTYFQNEAQLEKSRLLSDRFSAERPKGSFSTLEIQRTEQGDSAMYLCASSLAGLPYEQYFGPGTRLTVT.

V is TRBV5-1 and J is TRBJ2-2; no definite D call. The germline CDR1 and CDR2 sequences are SGHRS and YFSETQ. With 5 bases removed from V and 6 bases from J, the gap between germline ends came to 17 bases. CDR3 length equals 15 residues. The CDR3 DNA is TGCGCCAGCAGTCTATTAGAAGGGTTGGCCGGGGAGCTGTTTTTT. It specifies CASSLLEGLAGELFF.

This clonotype was picked up a small number of times. The chain couples TRBV6-1 to TRBJ1-1; 8 bases are shared with TRBD1. Germline values: CDR1 MNHNS, CDR2 SASEGT. Trimming cost V 4 bases and J 4 bases; bases outside gene matches: 5. The CDR3 spans 14 residues. The CDR3, as DNA: TGTGCCAGCAGTGTCACAGGGGGGATCACTGAAGCTTTCTTT. Amino acid sequence: CASSVTGGITEAFF.

In this sample, this clonotype turned up a few times. The V call is TRBV20-1, the J call TRBJ2-3; the D gene is possibly TRBD2 (7 bases). This CDR3 has 16 residues. Trimming pared 1 base from V and 2 bases from J, leaving 16 bases between. Germline-derived CDR1 and CDR2 are DFQATT and SNEGSKA (reference sequence). CDR3: CSARVAGALITDTQYF. CDR3 coding DNA: TGCAGTGCTAGAGTGGCGGGGGCCCTAATCACAGATACGCAGTATTTT.

The gene calls are TRBV6-5 and TRBJ2-7; D ambiguous. V gave up 8 bases and J gave up 2 bases, with 4 bases separating them. The CDR3 is 10 residues long. CDR1 MNHEY and CDR2 SVGAGI come from the germline V gene. CDR3 coding DNA: TGTGCCAGCGAGCCCTACGAGCAGTACGTC. This translates into CASEPYEQYV.

This clonotype showed up many times. The V and J genes are TRBV20-1 and TRBJ1-5, with D perhaps TRBD1 (6 bases). The CDR3 is 16 residues long. CDR1 DFQATT and CDR2 SNEGSKA come from the germline V gene (reference sequence). V lost 1 base, J lost 5 bases, and 18 bases lay in between. In DNA, the CDR3 is TGCAGTGCTAGAGCTATACGGGGGCCAACGGATCAGCCCCAGCATTTT. Translation gives CSARAIRGPTDQPQHF.

V usage is TRBV20-1 and J usage is TRBJ1-5, with D perhaps TRBD1 (5 bases). Germline-derived CDR1 and CDR2 are DFQATT and SNEGSKA (reference sequence). V gave up 7 bases and J gave up 6 bases, with 16 bases separating them. The CDR3 sequence is 13 residues long. The DNA for the CDR3 is TGCAGTGGTGGCCGGGGGAACCCTCAGCCCCAGCATTTT. It encodes CSGGRGNPQPQHF.

The rearrangement uses TRBV5-6 and TRBJ2-3; D may correspond to TRBD1 or TRBD2 (5 bases each). V lost 7 bases to trimming and J lost 11 bases, with 23 bases between them. The germline CDR1 and CDR2 sequences are SGHDT and YYEEEE. CDR3 length: 14 residues. The CDR3 here is CASGPGTSPPLQYF. As DNA, the CDR3 is TGTGCCAGCGGCCCCGGGACCAGCCCTCCCCTGCAGTATTTT.

CDR3 nucleotide sequence: TGTGCCAGCAGTCCCGGGGGGTCGTCGACTAATGAAAAACTGTTTTTT. Its translation is CASSPGGSSTNEKLFF. This rearrangement joins TRBV6-1 to TRBJ1-4; perhaps TRBD1 as D (5 bases). The ends were cut back, 5 bases at V and 2 bases at J, with 15 bases in the middle. Per the germline V gene, CDR1 is MNHNS and CDR2 is SASEGT. The CDR3 consists of 16 residues.